This T cell receptor (beta chain) was identified during a study of blood T cell repertoires in COVID-19. At the level of the study: Samples came from the United States, Italy and Spain, spanning acute and convalescent COVID-19.

Some clones are missing from TCRdb's copy, which holds only in-frame ones; the method was immunoSEQ multiplex PCR. The sample carries roughly 100,000 clones, approximately 86% recorded once. The sequenced material came from peripheral blood. The receptor's source is a man aged 50-60 years with active or convalescent COVID-19.

The CDR3, as DNA: TGTGCCACTAGTAAGGGGCAGGGGGCCGAGGAGGAAAAACTGTTTTTT. Translated: CATSKGQGAEEEKLFF. This chain connects TRBV7-9 to TRBJ1-4; 8 nucleotides agree with TRBD1. The CDR3 loop spans 16 amino acids. J gave up 8 bases and V 10 bases, and 18 bases lay outside the gene matches. CDR1 is SEHNR and CDR2 is FQNEAQ in the germline V gene (reference sequence).